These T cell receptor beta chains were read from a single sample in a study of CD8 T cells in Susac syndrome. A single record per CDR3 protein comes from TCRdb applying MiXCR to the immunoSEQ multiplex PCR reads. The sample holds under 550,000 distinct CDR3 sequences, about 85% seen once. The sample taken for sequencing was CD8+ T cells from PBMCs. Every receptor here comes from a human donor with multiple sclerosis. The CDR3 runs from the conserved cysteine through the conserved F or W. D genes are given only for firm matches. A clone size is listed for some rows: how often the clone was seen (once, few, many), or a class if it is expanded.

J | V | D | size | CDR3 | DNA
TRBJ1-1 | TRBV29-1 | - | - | CSVEGAGVEYTEAFF | TGCAGCGTTGAGGGGGCAGGGGTGGAATATACTGAAGCTTTCTTT
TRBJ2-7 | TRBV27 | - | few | CASSPGSLYEQYF | TGTGCCAGCAGTCCCGGTTCCTTATACGAGCAGTACTTC
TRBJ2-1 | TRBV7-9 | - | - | CASSPKDGSSYNEQFF | TGTGCCAGCAGTCCTAAGGATGGTAGCTCCTACAATGAGCAGTTCTTC
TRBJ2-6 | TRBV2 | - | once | CAIRDLSSGANVLTF | TGTGCCATCCGCGACCTGAGCTCTGGGGCCAACGTCCTGACTTTC
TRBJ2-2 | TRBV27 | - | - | CASSRRGGELFF | TGTGCCAGTTCTAGGAGGGGAGGGGAGCTGTTTTTT
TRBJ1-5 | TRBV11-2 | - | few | CASGRWGHQPQHF | TGTGCCAGCGGGAGATGGGGACATCAGCCCCAGCATTTT
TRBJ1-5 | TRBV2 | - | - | CATGGQWNQPQHF | TGTGCCACGGGTGGGCAATGGAATCAGCCCCAGCATTTT
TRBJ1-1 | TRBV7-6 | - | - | CASTLLADTMNTEAFF | TGTGCCAGCACCCTCTTGGCGGACACCATGAACACTGAAGCTTTCTTT
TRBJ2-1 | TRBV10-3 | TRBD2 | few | CAISATSGSIHEQFF | TGTGCCATCAGTGCAACTAGCGGGAGTATCCATGAGCAGTTCTTC
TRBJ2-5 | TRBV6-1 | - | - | CASSEYMLETQYF | TGTGCCAGCAGTGAGTACATGTTGGAGACCCAGTACTTC
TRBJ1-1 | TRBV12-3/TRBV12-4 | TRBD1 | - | CASSPPTGPGTEAFF | TGTGCCAGCAGTCCGCCGACAGGGCCGGGCACTGAAGCTTTCTTT
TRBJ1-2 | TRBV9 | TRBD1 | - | CASSPHGTEWSNYGYTF | TGTGCCAGCAGCCCCCACGGGACAGAATGGAGTAACTATGGCTACACCTTC
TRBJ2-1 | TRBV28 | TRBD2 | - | CASSPSGGWYNEQFF | TGTGCCAGCAGCCCCTCGGGAGGGTGGTACAATGAGCAGTTCTTC
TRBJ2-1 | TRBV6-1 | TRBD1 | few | CASMIDRGNEQFF | TGTGCCAGCATGATTGACAGGGGTAATGAGCAGTTCTTC
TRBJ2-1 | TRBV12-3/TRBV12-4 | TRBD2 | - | CASIGLGGLAGDPLHNEQFF | TGTGCCAGCATAGGACTTGGGGGGCTAGCGGGAGACCCCCTCCACAATGAGCAGTTCTTC
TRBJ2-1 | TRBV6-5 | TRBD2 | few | CASSYVAGDNEQFF | TGTGCCAGCAGTTATGTAGCGGGAGACAATGAGCAGTTCTTC
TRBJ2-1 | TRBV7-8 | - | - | CASSLIRDGNEQFF | TGTGCCAGCAGCTTGATCCGGGACGGCAATGAGCAGTTCTTC
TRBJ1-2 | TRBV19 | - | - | CASSIDLGAEGYTF | TGTGCCAGTAGTATAGATCTTGGGGCTGAGGGCTACACCTTC
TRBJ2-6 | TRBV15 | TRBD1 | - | CATSRPRGLGANVLTF | TGTGCCACCAGCAGACCCAGGGGGCTTGGGGCCAACGTCCTGACTTTC
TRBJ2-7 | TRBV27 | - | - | CASSLRGYFTYEQYF | TGTGCCAGCAGTTTACGCGGATACTTTACCTACGAGCAGTACTTC
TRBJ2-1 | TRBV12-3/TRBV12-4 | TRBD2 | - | CASSFSTSAWYNEQFF | TGTGCCAGCAGTTTTTCAACTAGCGCCTGGTACAATGAGCAGTTCTTC
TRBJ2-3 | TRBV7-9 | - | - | CASSLSGAGSPTDTQYF | TGTGCCAGCAGCTTATCCGGGGCGGGTAGCCCGACAGATACGCAGTATTTT
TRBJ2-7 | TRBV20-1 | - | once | CSARGLSSYEQYF | TGCAGTGCTAGAGGGCTGAGCTCCTACGAGCAGTACTTC
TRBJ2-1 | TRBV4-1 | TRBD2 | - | CASSHSGLAGYNEQFF | TGCGCCAGCAGCCACTCGGGACTAGCGGGATACAATGAGCAGTTCTTC
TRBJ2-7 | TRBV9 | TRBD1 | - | CASSAGTAGYEQYF | TGTGCCAGCAGCGCCGGGACAGCCGGTTACGAGCAGTACTTC
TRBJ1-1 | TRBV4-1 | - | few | CASSQESGRAEAFF | TGCGCCAGCAGCCAAGAGTCGGGCAGGGCTGAAGCTTTCTTT
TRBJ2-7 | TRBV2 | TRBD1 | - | CASSEALQGAGEQYF | TGTGCCAGCAGTGAAGCGTTACAGGGGGCAGGGGAGCAGTACTTC
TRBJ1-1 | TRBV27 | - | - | CASSPPSAEAFF | TGTGCCAGCAGCCCTCCATCCGCTGAAGCTTTCTTT
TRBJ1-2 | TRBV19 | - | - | CATRDADGYTF | TGTGCCACCAGGGATGCCGATGGCTACACCTTC
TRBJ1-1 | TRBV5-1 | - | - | CASSGGSGGGEAFF | TGCGCCAGCAGCGGTGGATCCGGGGGTGGTGAAGCTTTCTTT
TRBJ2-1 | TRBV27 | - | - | CASRTGLGRSEQFF | TGTGCCAGCAGAACGGGACTGGGGAGGTCCGAGCAGTTCTTC
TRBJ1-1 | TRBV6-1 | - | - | CASSVLMYAEAFF | TGTGCCAGCAGTGTCCTAATGTATGCTGAAGCTTTCTTT
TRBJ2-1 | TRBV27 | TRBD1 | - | CASSPSPGQGRGEQFF | TGTGCCAGCAGTCCCTCCCCGGGACAGGGTCGCGGGGAGCAGTTCTTC
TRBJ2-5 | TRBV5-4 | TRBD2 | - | CASSPPIAGGQYQETQYF | TGTGCCAGCAGCCCCCCGATAGCGGGGGGCCAGTACCAAGAGACCCAGTACTTC
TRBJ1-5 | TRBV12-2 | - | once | CASRFIKDRRPQPQHF | TGTGCAAGTCGCTTTATTAAGGACAGACGGCCTCAGCCCCAGCATTTT
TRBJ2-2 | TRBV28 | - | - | CASSYRLAGELFF | TGTGCCAGCAGCTATCGGTTGGCCGGGGAGCTGTTTTTT
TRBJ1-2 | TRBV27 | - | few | CASSLGGTYGYTF | TGTGCCAGCAGTTTAGGGGGGACCTATGGCTACACCTTC
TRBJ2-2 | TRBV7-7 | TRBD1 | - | CASSPRGQVNTGELFF | TGTGCCAGCAGCCCCCGAGGACAGGTCAACACCGGGGAGCTGTTTTTT
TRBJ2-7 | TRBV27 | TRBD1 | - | CASSQAPGTDSYEQYF | TGTGCCAGCAGCCAAGCCCCCGGGACAGACTCCTACGAGCAGTACTTC
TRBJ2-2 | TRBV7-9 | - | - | CASSLYVEVPGELFF | TGTGCCAGCAGCTTATATGTGGAGGTCCCCGGGGAGCTGTTTTTT
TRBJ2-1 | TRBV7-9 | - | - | CASSHGPNEQFF | TGTGCCAGCAGCCATGGACCAAATGAGCAGTTCTTC
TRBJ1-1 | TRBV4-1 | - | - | CASSPPGTEDEAFF | TGCGCCAGCAGCCCCCCCGGGACGGAAGATGAAGCTTTCTTT
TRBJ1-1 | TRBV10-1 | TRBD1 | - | CASSESGGRTEAFF | TGCGCCAGCAGTGAATCAGGGGGCCGCACTGAAGCTTTCTTT
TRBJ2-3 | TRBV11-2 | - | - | CASSLVPTQYF | TGTGCCAGCAGCTTAGTTCCTACGCAGTATTTT
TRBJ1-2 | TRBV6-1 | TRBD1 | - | CASSEGTVPFYGYTF | TGTGCCAGCAGTGAGGGGACAGTTCCTTTCTATGGCTACACCTTC
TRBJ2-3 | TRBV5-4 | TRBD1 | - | CASSSLPGGGTDTQYF | TGTGCCAGCAGTTCCCTGCCAGGGGGCGGCACAGATACGCAGTATTTT
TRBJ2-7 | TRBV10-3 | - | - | CAISEGDRSSYEQYF | TGTGCCATCAGTGAGGGGGACCGGAGCTCCTACGAGCAGTACTTC
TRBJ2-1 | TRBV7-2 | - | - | CASTGSGLYNEQFF | TGTGCCAGCACCGGTAGCGGCCTCTACAATGAGCAGTTCTTC
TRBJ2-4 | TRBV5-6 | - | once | CASSLSGDKNIQYF | TGTGCCAGCAGCTTGTCAGGGGATAAAAACATTCAGTACTTC
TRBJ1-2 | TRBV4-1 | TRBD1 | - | CASSHPGQLYGYTF | TGCGCCAGCAGCCATCCGGGACAGCTCTATGGCTACACCTTC
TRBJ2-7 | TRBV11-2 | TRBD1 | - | CASSLSPTGHSYEQYF | TGTGCCAGCAGCTTATCTCCGACAGGGCACTCCTACGAGCAGTACTTC
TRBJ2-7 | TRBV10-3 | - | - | CAISESGGYEQYF | TGTGCCATCAGTGAGTCCGGAGGGTACGAGCAGTACTTC
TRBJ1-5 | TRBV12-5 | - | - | CASLPSGAYLQPQHF | TGTGCTAGTCTCCCCTCCGGGGCGTATTTACAGCCCCAGCATTTT
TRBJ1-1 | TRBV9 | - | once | CASSTRWNTEAFF | TGTGCCAGCAGCACAAGGTGGAACACTGAAGCTTTCTTT
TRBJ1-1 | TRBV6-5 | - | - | CASTGGSGVEAFF | TGTGCCAGCACCGGGGGGTCAGGGGTCGAAGCTTTCTTT